The present entry profiles one T cell receptor (beta chain) with its context. Those enrolled, adults aged roughly 18 to 90 years, came from around 25 US areas. Allocation to cohorts depended on clinical history reported by the participants. V shed 4 bases and J 2 bases; nucleotides not matched to a gene: 4. This CDR3 contains 15 residues. Germline CDR1 SGHRS, CDR2 YFSETQ. The sample is drawn from a study of blood T cell repertoires in COVID-19. Study-wide background: PBMCs, B-cell-depleted T cells, or T cells provided the cDNA or gDNA that made up the material.

Authors' data handling: It was from reference gene primer amplification that nucleated cell counts were estimated. The method was immunoSEQ multiplex PCR; TCRdb's version includes in-frame clones alone and lacks a portion of them. The V and J calls and clone size were taken over from that table, and D and trimming were inferred from the DNA. The sample holds approximately 240,000 clones, 80% to 90% seen once. Material for sequencing was PBMCs or T cells enriched from blood (not recorded which). The chain is built from TRBV5-1 and TRBJ1-3; the match to TRBD1 covers 9 bases. The origin of this receptor is a woman in her late teens or twenties in a cohort exposed to, infected with or recovered from COVID-19 (not recorded which). The CDR3 DNA is TGCGCCAGCAGCCTGGGACAGGGTGCTGGAAACACCATATATTTT. Amino acids: CASSLGQGAGNTIYF.